One and the same sample provided the 5 T cell receptor beta chains below, sequenced in a study of blood T cell repertoires in COVID-19. Profiling relied on immunoSEQ multiplex PCR, and the TCRdb table lists in-frame clones only, not all of them. The sample has around 66,000 clones; about four fifths are singletons. The sample consisted of peripheral blood. Source of these receptors: a human donor in a cohort sampled during active COVID-19.

The chain employs TRBV27 and TRBJ2-7; D may be TRBD1 (5 bases). Germline CDR1 reads MNHEY; CDR2 reads SMNVEV (reference sequence). V was cut by 0 bases and J by 2 bases, with 11 bases left in between. This CDR3 spans 15 amino acids. The CDR3 loop is CASSLSSTGTYEQYF. In DNA, the CDR3 is TGTGCCAGCAGTTTATCCAGTACAGGAACCTACGAGCAGTACTTC.

The chain employs TRBV2 and TRBJ1-2; D is perhaps TRBD1 (6 bases). Germline CDR1 is SNHLY and CDR2 is FYNNEI. The V end lost 4 bases, the J end lost 8 bases, and 11 bases lay between the germline ends. This CDR3 contains 12 residues. The CDR3 DNA sequence: TGTGCCAGCAGTGTCAGGGGAAGAGGCTACACCTTC. Amino acids: CASSVRGRGYTF.

This sequence joins TRBV28 and TRBJ1-6, with D perhaps TRBD1 (5 bases). The V end lost 6 bases, the J end lost 9 bases, and 12 bases lay between the germline ends. There are 13 residues in the CDR3. Germline CDR1 reads MDHEN; CDR2 reads SYDVKM. CDR3 bases: TGTGCCAGCAGGCTCCCCGGGGGTTCACCCCTCCACTTT. It codes for CASRLPGGSPLHF. Looking up the rest from reference TRBV28 and TRBJ1-6 gives the full variable domain: DVKVTQSSRYLVKRTGEKVFLECVQDMDHENMFWYRQDPGLGLRLIYFSYDVKMKEKGDIPEGYSVSREKKERFSLILESASTNQTSMYLCASRLPGGSPLHFGNGTRLTVT.

The chain joins TRBV7-9 to TRBJ2-2, with 8 bases aligning to TRBD2. Germline V gives CDR1 SEHNR, CDR2 FQNEAQ (reference sequence). This CDR3 has 15 residues. The V and J ends lost 3 bases and 7 bases, in that order; junction bases with no gene match: 7. In DNA, the CDR3 is TGTGCCAGCAGCTTTCGGACTAGCCCCTACGGGGAGCTGTTTTTT. Translation gives CASSFRTSPYGELFF. The full variable domain, completed using reference TRBV7-9 and TRBJ2-2, is DTGVSQNPRHKITKRGQNVTFRCDPISEHNRLYWYRQTLGQGPEFLTYFQNEAQLEKSRLLSDRFSAERPKGSFSTLEIQRTEQGDSAMYLCASSFRTSPYGELFFGEGSRLTVL.

The chain carries TRBV30 and TRBJ2-7; no firm D call. Trimming removed 1 base from V and 3 bases from J, with 7 bases in between. Per the germline V gene, CDR1 is GTSNPN and CDR2 is SVGIG (reference sequence). This CDR3 region has 12 residues. In DNA form, the CDR3 reads TGTGCCTGGAGTGCCCTAGGCTACGAGCAGTACTTC. This encodes CAWSALGYEQYF. The full variable domain, with the rest looked up from reference TRBV30 and TRBJ2-7, is SQTIHQWPATLVQPVGSPLSLECTVEGTSNPNLYWYRQAAGRGLQLLFYSVGIGQISSEVPQNLSASRPQDRQFILSSKKLLLSDSGFYLCAWSALGYEQYFGPGTRLTVT.